The rows below give T cell receptor beta chains drawn from one sample of a study of technical replicates of blood from a handful of donors. The method was immunoSEQ multiplex PCR; TCRdb's version includes in-frame clones alone and lacks a portion of them. The sample includes under 85,000 clones, 91% seen only once; the top ten take about 0.4%. The sample consisted of T cells isolated from PBMCs. The source is a human donor in good health. Some clones in this sample may be carry-over from other donors' samples. Both conserved end residues are part of each CDR3. The D gene is left open where the match is weak. Clone sizes are given selectively: once, few, many, or a class where the clone is expanded.

TRBV19,TRBJ2-7,NA,few,TGTGCCAGTAGTAAGACAGATCGATACGAGCAGTACTTC,CASSKTDRYEQYF
TRBV2,TRBJ1-4,TRBD1,few,TGTGCCAGCAGTCTGACAGGGGCAACTAATGAAAAACTGTTTTTT,CASSLTGATNEKLFF
TRBV5-1,TRBJ2-5,NA,NA,TGCGCCAGCAGCTGGGCGGGGCCCCAAGAGACCCAGTACTTC,CASSWAGPQETQYF
TRBV27,TRBJ2-3,NA,NA,TGTGCCAGCAGTTCCCCGACAGCCTGGCGCACAGATACGCAGTATTTT,CASSSPTAWRTDTQYF
TRBV5-6,TRBJ2-7,NA,NA,TGTGCCAGCAGCCCCGTAGGGGCTCAAGAGCAGTACTTC,CASSPVGAQEQYF
TRBV7-2,TRBJ2-3,TRBD2,once,TGTGCCAGCAGCTTACGGGGAGCTGCGCGGGAGGGGTTAGATACGCAGTATTTT,CASSLRGAAREGLDTQYF
TRBV18,TRBJ1-1,NA,NA,TGTGCCAGCTCACCGTTTGACAGAGCCGAAGCTTTCTTT,CASSPFDRAEAFF
TRBV5-5,TRBJ1-1,NA,NA,TGTGCCAGCAGCTTCGCTCCGGAAGGGGACACTGAAGCTTTCTTT,CASSFAPEGDTEAFF
TRBV7-8,TRBJ1-2,NA,NA,TGTGCCAGCAGCGTACCGCCTATCTATGGCTACACCTTC,CASSVPPIYGYTF
TRBV29-1,TRBJ2-7,NA,NA,TGCAGCGCTTTCCGCGCAGGAGAGCAGTACTTC,CSAFRAGEQYF
TRBV2,TRBJ1-6,NA,NA,TGTGCCAGCAGTGAAGAGCAGGGGACGAATTCACCCCTCCACTTT,CASSEEQGTNSPLHF